This paragraph reports one T cell receptor (beta chain). Source study methods: It was from reference gene primer amplification that nucleated cell counts were estimated. Measured with immunoSEQ multiplex PCR; TCRdb has only the in-frame clones, and not every one. Clonal size and the V and J genes are those of that table, whereas D and trimming came from the DNA. The table records roughly 70,000 clones, around 81% of them present only once. This sample is drawn from a study of blood T cell repertoires in COVID-19. This CDR3 has 17 residues. Trimming removed 6 bases at V and 0 bases at J, with 15 bases between. The V gene's germline CDR1 is SGHAT and CDR2 FQNNGV.

The source is a human donor in a cohort sampled during active COVID-19. The chain carries TRBV11-2 and TRBJ2-6, with a possible D match to TRBD1 (6 bases). Sequenced material: peripheral blood. The CDR3 protein is CASSRLVGGSGANVLTF. For the CDR3, the DNA is TGTGCCAGCAGTAGATTAGTAGGGGGCTCTGGGGCCAACGTCCTGACTTTC.